Here is one T cell receptor (beta chain) with its context. Using immunoSEQ multiplex PCR, the repertoire was profiled, and TCRdb retains in-frame clones only, with some absent. The sample has about 90,000 clones; about 90% are singletons. This sample is drawn from a study of OX40 agonist ivuxolimab in advanced cancers. The source is an adult with an advanced solid tumor such as melanoma, head and neck, liver or kidney cancer. The specimen comprised CD4+ or CD8+ T cells sorted from blood, sampled in a trial of the OX40 agonist ivuxolimab.

The chain's CDR3 is CASSLVSGGPPGEQYF. As DNA, the CDR3 is TGTGCCAGCAGCTTAGTAAGTGGGGGCCCTCCCGGCGAGCAGTACTTC. The V call is TRBV11-2, the J call TRBJ2-7; TRBD1 might be the D (6 bases). The germline CDR1 and CDR2 sequences are SGHAT and FQNNGV. The length of the CDR3 is 16 residues. V lost 1 base, J lost 6 bases, and 19 bases lay in between.